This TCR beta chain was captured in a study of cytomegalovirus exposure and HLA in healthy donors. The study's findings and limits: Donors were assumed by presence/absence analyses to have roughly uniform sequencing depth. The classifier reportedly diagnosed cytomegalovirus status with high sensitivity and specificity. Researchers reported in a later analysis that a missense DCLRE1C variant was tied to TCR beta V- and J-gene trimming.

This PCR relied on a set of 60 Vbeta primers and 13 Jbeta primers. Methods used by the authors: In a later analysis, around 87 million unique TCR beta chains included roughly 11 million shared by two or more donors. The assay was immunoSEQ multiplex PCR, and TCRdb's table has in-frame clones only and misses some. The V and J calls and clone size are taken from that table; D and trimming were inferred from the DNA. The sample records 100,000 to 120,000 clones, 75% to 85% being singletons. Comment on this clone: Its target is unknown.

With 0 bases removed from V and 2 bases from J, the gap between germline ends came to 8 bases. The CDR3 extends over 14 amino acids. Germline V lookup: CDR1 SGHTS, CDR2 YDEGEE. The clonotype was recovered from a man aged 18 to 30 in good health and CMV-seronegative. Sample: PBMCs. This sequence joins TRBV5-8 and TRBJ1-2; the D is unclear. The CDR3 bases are TGTGCCAGCAGCTTGGTTGGCGGAAACTATGGCTACACCTTC. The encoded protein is CASSLVGGNYGYTF.